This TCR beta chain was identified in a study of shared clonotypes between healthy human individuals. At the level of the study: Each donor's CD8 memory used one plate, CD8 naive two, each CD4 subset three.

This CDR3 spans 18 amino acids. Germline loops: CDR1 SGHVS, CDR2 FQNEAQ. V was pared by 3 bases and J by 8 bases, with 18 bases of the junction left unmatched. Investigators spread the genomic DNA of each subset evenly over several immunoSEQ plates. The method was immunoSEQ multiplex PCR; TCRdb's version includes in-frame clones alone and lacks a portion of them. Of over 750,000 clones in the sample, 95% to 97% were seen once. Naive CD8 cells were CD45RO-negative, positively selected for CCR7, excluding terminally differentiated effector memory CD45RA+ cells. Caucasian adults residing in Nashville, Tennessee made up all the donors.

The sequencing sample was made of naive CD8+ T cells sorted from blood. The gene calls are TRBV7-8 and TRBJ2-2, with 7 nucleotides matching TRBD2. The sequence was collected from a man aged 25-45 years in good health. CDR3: CASSFPQVAGVDRGELFF. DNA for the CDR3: TGTGCCAGCAGCTTCCCGCAAGTGGCGGGAGTGGATAGGGGGGAGCTGTTTTTT.